Listed below are T cell receptor beta chains from one sample, sequenced in a study of T cell responses to AZD1222 COVID-19 vaccine. Clones were read by immunoSEQ multiplex PCR, and TCRdb kept only the in-frame ones, dropping some. The sample carries over 55,000 clones, more than 60% recorded once. The sequencing here drew on peripheral blood, taken 28 days after the second AZD1222 dose. These receptors were taken from an adult who received the AZD1222 COVID-19 vaccine. Each CDR3 is given with its conserved first and last residue. A D gene is named only where the DNA matches it firmly. The size field is filled for only some rows; it gives once, few, many or a size class.

size	V	length	D	J	DNA	CDR3
NA	TRBV30	13	NA	TRBJ1-1	TGTGCCTGGAGTCTCAGGCCTGACACTGAAGCTTTCTTT	CAWSLRPDTEAFF
NA	TRBV6-5	15	TRBD2	TRBJ2-7	TGTGCCAGCAGCTCAGGACTAGCTGCTGCCTACGAGCAGTACTTC	CASSSGLAAAYEQYF
NA	TRBV19	14	NA	TRBJ1-1	TGTGCCAGTATTGACGTTCAGCGGGGCACTGAAGCTTTCTTT	CASIDVQRGTEAFF
NA	TRBV6-5	16	NA	TRBJ2-7	TGTGCCAGCAGTTCCACCCTAGCGCGGGGAAAGCGCGAGCAGTACTTC	CASSSTLARGKREQYF
few	TRBV3-1/TRBV3-2	15	TRBD1	TRBJ1-1	TGTGCCAGCAGCCAGACGGGACAGGGTAACACTGAAGCTTTCTTT	CASSQTGQGNTEAFF
NA	TRBV2	14	TRBD1	TRBJ1-5	TGTGCCAGCAGGGGACAGGAACGTTATCAGCCCCAGCATTTT	CASRGQERYQPQHF
NA	TRBV4-3	17	TRBD2	TRBJ2-1	TGCGCCAGCAGCCCCTCTCCGGTTAGCGGGGGGGCGGAAGAGCAGTTCTTC	CASSPSPVSGGAEEQFF
NA	TRBV7-8	16	TRBD1	TRBJ1-5	TGTGCCAGCAGCTTAGCCGGGGACAGGGTAGGGGAGCCCCAGCATTTT	CASSLAGDRVGEPQHF
once	TRBV7-9	18	NA	TRBJ1-5	TGTGCCAGCAGCTTAGGGTCGGACAGCCAATATAGCAATCAGCCCCAGCATTTT	CASSLGSDSQYSNQPQHF
once	TRBV6-1	14	TRBD1	TRBJ2-1	TGTGCCAGCAGAACCGGGACAGTCGACAATGAGCAGTTCTTC	CASRTGTVDNEQFF
NA	TRBV5-5	16	TRBD2	TRBJ2-3	TGTGCCAGCAGCCGAGGGAGGGGACTAGCATGGGATACGCAGTATTTT	CASSRGRGLAWDTQYF
NA	TRBV5-6	18	TRBD2	TRBJ2-5	TGTGCCAGCAGACCTGGGACTAGCGGGGGGTCGGAGCAAGAGACCCAGTACTTC	CASRPGTSGGSEQETQYF
NA	TRBV7-6	14	NA	TRBJ2-1	TGTGCCAGCAGCTTAGACATAGGATACAATGAGCAGTTCTTC	CASSLDIGYNEQFF
NA	TRBV5-1	15	NA	TRBJ2-3	TGCGCCAGCAGCAAAACCGGGACGGAGAGAGATACGCAGTATTTT	CASSKTGTERDTQYF
NA	TRBV7-2	13	NA	TRBJ1-6	TGTGCCAGCAGCTGGGGGGCGAACTCACCCCTCCACTTT	CASSWGANSPLHF
NA	TRBV3-1/TRBV3-2	16	NA	TRBJ1-3	TGTGCCAGCAGCCCCTATGGCTCGGGGGCGGGAAACACCATATATTTT	CASSPYGSGAGNTIYF
NA	TRBV28	13	NA	TRBJ1-1	TGTGCCAGCAGTTTAGGGGGGAACACTGAAGCTTTCTTT	CASSLGGNTEAFF
few	TRBV6-2/TRBV6-3	15	TRBD1	TRBJ1-6	TGTGCCAGCAGCCGAGACAGGGGTTCAGGCTCACCCCTCCACTTT	CASSRDRGSGSPLHF
NA	TRBV7-8	16	NA	TRBJ1-4	TGTGCCAGCAGCCAAGGGGTAAACGTTAGGGGTGAAAAACTGTTTTTT	CASSQGVNVRGEKLFF
NA	TRBV6-5	16	NA	TRBJ1-5	TGTGCCAGCAGTTACTCGACACCCAGGATGGGACAGCCCCAGCATTTT	CASSYSTPRMGQPQHF
NA	TRBV2	15	NA	TRBJ2-2	TGTGCCAGCACCCAAAGGGGAGACGTTTCCGGGGAGCTGTTTTTT	CASTQRGDVSGELFF
NA	TRBV3-1/TRBV3-2	15	NA	TRBJ2-3	TGTGCCAGCAGCCAAGAGGGCAACCCCACAGATACGCAGTATTTT	CASSQEGNPTDTQYF
NA	TRBV3-1/TRBV3-2	14	TRBD1	TRBJ1-1	TGTGCCAGCAGCGATCTACAGGGGAGCACTGAAGCTTTCTTT	CASSDLQGSTEAFF
NA	TRBV30	14	NA	TRBJ1-6	TGTGCCTGGAGCAGCGGACTAGATAATTCACCCCTCCACTTT	CAWSSGLDNSPLHF
NA	TRBV2	17	NA	TRBJ2-3	TGTGCCAGCAGTGAAGCTCGGGACTCAGGGGGTACAGATACGCAGTATTTT	CASSEARDSGGTDTQYF
NA	TRBV28	12	NA	TRBJ1-2	TGTGCCAGCAGGGATATAAACTATGGCTACACCTTC	CASRDINYGYTF
NA	TRBV5-1	16	NA	TRBJ2-3	TGCGCCAGCAGTTTTTCAGGGACGGCGAGTGCGGATACGCAGTATTTT	CASSFSGTASADTQYF
NA	TRBV28	15	TRBD1	TRBJ1-1	TGTGCCAGCAGTTTTCGGGGACAGGGGATAGCTGAAGCTTTCTTT	CASSFRGQGIAEAFF
NA	TRBV29-1	11	NA	TRBJ1-5	TGCAGCGTTGGGGATAATCAGCCCCAGCATTTT	CSVGDNQPQHF
NA	TRBV28	12	NA	TRBJ1-2	TGTGCCAGCAGTTTAGGGGGATTTGGCTACACCTTC	CASSLGGFGYTF
NA	TRBV6-6	15	TRBD2	TRBJ2-1	TGTGCCAGCAGTTACTCGGGGGGGTTCTACAATGAGCAGTTCTTC	CASSYSGGFYNEQFF
once	TRBV6-5	16	NA	TRBJ2-1	TGTGCCAGCAGTTACTCTGAGGCGGGTGGGTACAATGAGCAGTTCTTC	CASSYSEAGGYNEQFF
NA	TRBV5-5	16	TRBD1	TRBJ2-3	TGTGCCAGCAGTTCCACCGGGACAGGGTCAAGGGATACGCAGTATTTT	CASSSTGTGSRDTQYF
NA	TRBV4-2	14	NA	TRBJ2-7	TGTGCCAGCAGCCAAGATCGAAGGACCCGCGAGCAGTACTTC	CASSQDRRTREQYF
NA	TRBV7-2	15	NA	TRBJ2-7	TGTGCCAGCAGCTTACGTTCGGGGGCAGTGAACGAGCAGTACTTC	CASSLRSGAVNEQYF
NA	TRBV5-5	15	NA	TRBJ1-5	TGTGCCAGCAGCTTTTTGACCAACACGAATCAGCCCCAGCATTTT	CASSFLTNTNQPQHF
NA	TRBV5-6	14	NA	TRBJ2-2	TGTGCCAGCAGCTTGGAATCGGGAACCGGGGAGCTGTTTTTT	CASSLESGTGELFF
NA	TRBV27	15	TRBD1	TRBJ2-2	TGTGCCAGCAGTTTAGTAGGGGGCAGGAGCGGGGAGCTGTTTTTT	CASSLVGGRSGELFF
once	TRBV3-1/TRBV3-2	19	NA	TRBJ1-5	TGTGCCAGCAGCCTAGGTGGGGACCATCATGCCTCTGGCAATCAGCCCCAGCATTTT	CASSLGGDHHASGNQPQHF
NA	TRBV28	15	NA	TRBJ2-3	TGTGCCAGCAGTTCACGAAAGGGGGGCACAGATACGCAGTATTTT	CASSSRKGGTDTQYF
NA	TRBV7-9	17	TRBD1	TRBJ2-7	TGTGCCAGCAGCTTATGGGCAAACATCGGACAGGGCAGCGAGCAGTACTTC	CASSLWANIGQGSEQYF
NA	TRBV3-1/TRBV3-2	11	NA	TRBJ2-1	TGTGCCAGCGCCCTAGGGGGGGCGCAATTCTTC	CASALGGAQFF
once	TRBV6-5	14	NA	TRBJ2-7	TGTGCCAGCAGTTACGCGGTGGGGGGTCACGAGCAGTACTTC	CASSYAVGGHEQYF
few	TRBV3-1/TRBV3-2	13	NA	TRBJ1-2	TGTGCCAGCAGCACAGGTGGGAACTATGGCTACACCTTC	CASSTGGNYGYTF
few	TRBV28	15	TRBD1	TRBJ2-7	TGTGCCAGCAGTTACCCCCTAGGGGGCCACTACGAGCAGTACTTC	CASSYPLGGHYEQYF
NA	TRBV6-6	18	NA	TRBJ2-2	TGTGCCAGCAGTCGCTGGAGGGACAAGCTAGAGGACACCGGGGAGCTGTTTTTT	CASSRWRDKLEDTGELFF
NA	TRBV29-1	13	NA	TRBJ1-5	TGCAGCGTTGGGGAAAATAGCAATCAGCCCCAGCATTTT	CSVGENSNQPQHF
NA	TRBV18	16	TRBD1	TRBJ1-4	TGTGCCAGCTCATCGGCCCCGACAGGGGGGAATGAAAAACTGTTTTTT	CASSSAPTGGNEKLFF
few	TRBV10-3	14	NA	TRBJ1-6	TGTGCCATCAGTGAAGGTGGTTATAATTCACCCCTCCACTTT	CAISEGGYNSPLHF
NA	TRBV19	13	TRBD1	TRBJ1-3	TGTGCCAGTAGTACGGGACAGGCCAACACCATATATTTT	CASSTGQANTIYF
NA	TRBV3-1/TRBV3-2	14	TRBD1	TRBJ1-1	TGTGCCAGCAGCCCGGGGACAGGGCGGAGAGAAGCTTTCTTT	CASSPGTGRREAFF